Listed below are T cell receptor beta chains from one sample, sequenced in a study of blood T cell repertoires in COVID-19. Sequenced by immunoSEQ multiplex PCR; TCRdb stores in-frame clones only, minus some. The data hold 250,000 to 400,000 clones, with roughly 85% observed a single time. The sequenced sample consisted of PBMCs or T cells enriched from blood (not recorded which). The receptors derive from a woman in her 30s who had been exposed to COVID-19. Both conserved end residues are part of each CDR3. The D gene is left open where the match is weak. Size tells how often a clone was seen (once, few, many) or the class of an expanded clone, and some rows leave it out.

v_call: TRBV29-1; clone_size: NA; d_call: NA; j_call: TRBJ2-3; cdr3_nt: TGCAGCGTCGGCGATCCCCCGGGGGAAAGCACAGATACGCAGTATTTT; cdr3_aa: CSVGDPPGESTDTQYF
v_call: TRBV7-3; clone_size: NA; d_call: TRBD1; j_call: TRBJ1-5; cdr3_nt: TGTGCCAGCAGCTTAAATCTAGGGACAGTTAAATCCTGGGAGCCCCAGCATTTT; cdr3_aa: CASSLNLGTVKSWEPQHF
v_call: TRBV5-1; clone_size: NA; d_call: NA; j_call: TRBJ2-1; cdr3_nt: TGCGCCAGCAGCTTGGAATTCTATGAGCAGTTCTTC; cdr3_aa: CASSLEFYEQFF
v_call: TRBV5-1; clone_size: NA; d_call: NA; j_call: TRBJ1-1; cdr3_nt: TGCGCCAGCAGCTGGGACAAAACTGAAGCTTTCTTT; cdr3_aa: CASSWDKTEAFF
v_call: TRBV18; clone_size: NA; d_call: NA; j_call: TRBJ2-1; cdr3_nt: TGTGCCAGCTCACCCCGACAACCGGCGCTGTACAATGAGCAGTTCTTC; cdr3_aa: CASSPRQPALYNEQFF
v_call: TRBV7-8; clone_size: NA; d_call: TRBD2; j_call: TRBJ2-5; cdr3_nt: TGTGCCAGCAGCCCACCCCTGGGGGGGCGGGGGGGCCGGCGGACCCAGTACTTC; cdr3_aa: CASSPPLGGRGGRRTQYF
v_call: TRBV21-1; clone_size: once; d_call: NA; j_call: TRBJ2-7; cdr3_nt: TGTGCCAGCAGCATGGCGACCGGGAAGGGAGACGAGCAGTACTTC; cdr3_aa: CASSMATGKGDEQYF
v_call: TRBV19; clone_size: NA; d_call: NA; j_call: TRBJ1-1; cdr3_nt: TGTGCCAGTAGTATCCCCCAATCTGAAGCTTTCTTT; cdr3_aa: CASSIPQSEAFF
v_call: TRBV19; clone_size: NA; d_call: NA; j_call: TRBJ2-1; cdr3_nt: TGTGCCAGTAGTGCTATGAAGTACAATGAGCAGTTCTTC; cdr3_aa: CASSAMKYNEQFF
v_call: TRBV11-2; clone_size: NA; d_call: TRBD1; j_call: TRBJ2-7; cdr3_nt: TGTGCCAGCAGCCCCTCAGGGGGTGCCTATTACGAGCAGTACTTC; cdr3_aa: CASSPSGGAYYEQYF
v_call: TRBV30; clone_size: NA; d_call: NA; j_call: TRBJ2-5; cdr3_nt: TGTGCCTGGAGTATCCGGTTACAAGAGACCCAGTACTTC; cdr3_aa: CAWSIRLQETQYF
v_call: TRBV7-3; clone_size: NA; d_call: NA; j_call: TRBJ2-3; cdr3_nt: TGTGCCAGCAACAACCGAAGCACAGATACGCAGTATTTT; cdr3_aa: CASNNRSTDTQYF
v_call: TRBV30; clone_size: NA; d_call: TRBD2; j_call: TRBJ2-1; cdr3_nt: TGTGCCTGGAGACTAGCGGGTGCCCTCAATGAGCAGTTCTTC; cdr3_aa: CAWRLAGALNEQFF
v_call: TRBV19; clone_size: NA; d_call: NA; j_call: TRBJ2-5; cdr3_nt: TGTGCCAGTAGTAGAGGACTAACCCTGTACCAAGAGACCCAGTACTTC; cdr3_aa: CASSRGLTLYQETQYF
v_call: TRBV29-1; clone_size: NA; d_call: NA; j_call: TRBJ2-2; cdr3_nt: TGCAGCGTTGCCCAGGGAAACACCGGGGAGCTGTTTTTT; cdr3_aa: CSVAQGNTGELFF
v_call: TRBV15; clone_size: NA; d_call: NA; j_call: TRBJ1-1; cdr3_nt: TGTGCCACCAGCCCGGACAATTCAGGCACTGAAGCTTTCTTT; cdr3_aa: CATSPDNSGTEAFF
v_call: TRBV7-2; clone_size: NA; d_call: NA; j_call: TRBJ2-2; cdr3_nt: TGTGCCAGCAGCAGAGACGGGTACTACACCGGGGAGCTGTTTTTT; cdr3_aa: CASSRDGYYTGELFF